One TCR beta chain is described in this entry. This sample is part of a study of T cell clones after liver transplantation. Whole-study context: Patients counted as tolerant after at least one year off all immunosuppression, enzymes not exceeding twice normal.

The CDR3 is made up of 16 amino acids. The V segment lost 6 bases and the J segment 0 bases; nucleotides outside the gene matches: 7. The germline gives CDR1 LNHDA, CDR2 SQIVND (reference sequence). Sorting of unstimulated PBMCs yielded separate CD3+CD4+ and CD3+CD8+ fractions. The method was immunoSEQ multiplex PCR; TCRdb's version includes in-frame clones alone and lacks a portion of them. The sample shows roughly 80,000 clones, about 82% of them seen only once. The receptor was isolated from a human patient who received a liver transplant. The graft donor may account for some of the T cells. V usage is TRBV19 and J usage is TRBJ1-3; 8 bases are shared with TRBD1. The material was CD4+ T cells from blood, obtained roughly 3.5 years after liver transplant. CDR3 protein: CASSIAGGFSGNTIYF. DNA for the CDR3: TGTGCCAGTAGCATTGCAGGGGGCTTCTCTGGAAACACCATATATTTT.